These 21 T cell receptor beta chains were sequenced from one sample in a study of blood T cell repertoires in COVID-19. The data were produced by immunoSEQ multiplex PCR, yet TCRdb's version contains in-frame clones alone and is incomplete. The sample holds some 240,000 clones, 90% to 95% seen once. Sample: peripheral blood. These receptors originate from a man aged 55 to 70 with COVID-19, enrolled during active disease.

This chain uses TRBV30 with TRBJ1-2; TRBD1 might be the D (6 bases). This CDR3 comprises 13 residues. Germline loops: CDR1 GTSNPN, CDR2 SVGIG (reference sequence). Trimming shortened V by 0 bases and J by 5 bases, and 10 bases separated the two germline ends. The CDR3 DNA is TGTGCCTGGAGTGTACGGACAGTTTATGGCTACACCTTC. This translates into CAWSVRTVYGYTF.

The J gene is TRBJ1-5, the V gene TRBV12-5; 10 bases are shared with TRBD1. Germline V gives CDR1 LGHNT, CDR2 FRNRAP. V shed 6 bases, J shed 3 bases, and the junction held 8 bases outside the gene matches. CDR3 length equals 16 residues. As DNA, the CDR3 is TGTGCTAGTGGAGGAGGACAGGGGGTCGACAATCAGCCCCAGCATTTT. Protein product: CASGGGQGVDNQPQHF.

The chain joins TRBV29-1 to TRBJ2-1; the D is unclear. This CDR3 is 16 amino acids long. V lost 7 bases to trimming and J lost 0 bases, with 19 bases between them. Germline CDR1 reads SQVTM; CDR2 reads ANQGSEA. In DNA, the CDR3 is TGCAGCGCCCCAGTCCCACCTCGGAGCTCCTACAATGAGCAGTTCTTC. It encodes CSAPVPPRSSYNEQFF.

The chain uses TRBV6-2 or TRBV6-3 and TRBJ1-5; D not certain. Germline V lookup: CDR1 MNHEY, CDR2 SVGEGT. V dropped 2 bases and J dropped 0 bases, with 5 bases sitting between them. The CDR3 covers 14 residues. CDR3 in DNA: TGTGCCAGCAGTTACATAAATAGCAATCAGCCCCAGCATTTT. Its protein is CASSYINSNQPQHF.

V is TRBV6-6 and J is TRBJ1-5; unclear D gene. Looked up from germline, CDR1 is MNHNY and CDR2 is SVGAGI (reference sequence). The CDR3 is 13 residues long. Trimming took off 0 bases at V and 4 bases at J, with 4 bases between the two ends. CDR3 coding DNA: TGTGCCAGCAGTTACTCCCCAAATCAGCCCCAGCATTTT. It specifies CASSYSPNQPQHF.

The chain employs TRBV4-2 and TRBJ2-7, with 8 bases that match TRBD1. Germline CDR1 is LGHNA and CDR2 is YNFKEQ. The CDR3 has 15 amino acids. Unmatched junction bases numbered 10, after V lost 4 bases and J lost 5 bases. The CDR3 sequence is CASSRGAGQAHEQYF. The CDR3 nucleotides read TGTGCCAGCAGCCGCGGTGCGGGACAGGCCCACGAGCAGTACTTC.

The chain's CDR3 is CASSPPERGQLNQPQHF. Here the CDR3 DNA reads TGTGCCAGCTCACCACCGGAAAGGGGGCAGTTGAATCAGCCCCAGCATTTT. The chain links TRBV18 to TRBJ1-5; 7 bases align to TRBD1. V shed 0 bases and J 4 bases; nucleotides not matched to a gene: 9. This CDR3 has 17 residues. CDR1 and CDR2 (germline): KGHSH, LQKENI.

The chain uses TRBV3-1 (or the pseudogene TRBV3-2) and TRBJ2-1, with D possibly TRBD2 on 7 matching bases. Trimming removed 8 bases at V and 0 bases at J, with 11 bases between. This CDR3 is 14 amino acids long. Germline assignment: CDR1 LGHDT and CDR2 YNNKEL (reference sequence). This chain's CDR3 is CASVRGASYNEQFF. Written as DNA, the CDR3 is TGTGCCAGCGTACGGGGGGCCTCCTACAATGAGCAGTTCTTC.

The chain carries TRBV19 and TRBJ2-3; 7 nucleotides agree with TRBD2. The CDR3 runs 15 residues. The junction had 9 bases not matched to a gene; V was cut back by 7 bases and J by 2 bases. Germline V gene sequence: CDR1 LNHDA, CDR2 SQIVND (reference sequence). In DNA, the CDR3 is TGTGCCAGTACCTCGGAAGCGGGGTTCACAGATACGCAGTATTTT. Translation: CASTSEAGFTDTQYF.

The chain employs TRBV6-5 and TRBJ1-4, with 7 bases identical to TRBD1. Germline-derived CDR1 and CDR2 are MNHEY and SVGAGI. J lost 8 bases, V lost 0 bases, and 6 bases had no gene match. The CDR3 spans 15 residues. Here the CDR3 DNA reads TGTGCCAGCAGTTACTCCCAGGGGGTGCGGGAAAAACTGTTTTTT. It is translated as CASSYSQGVREKLFF.

This CDR3 reads CATSDNLGFGFQETQYF. CDR3 sequence (DNA): TGTGCCACCAGTGATAACCTTGGGTTCGGGTTCCAAGAGACCCAGTACTTC. The chain combines TRBV24-1 with TRBJ2-5; D gene unclear. This CDR3 region has 17 residues. Germline V lookup: CDR1 KGHDR, CDR2 SFDVKD. Trimming removed 3 bases at V and 1 base at J, with 17 bases between.

The chain carries TRBV7-9 and TRBJ1-4; 10 bases agree with TRBD1. After removal of 4 bases from V and 5 bases from J, the junction contained 4 bases not matched to a gene. Germline V gene data show CDR1 as SEHNR and CDR2 as FQNEAQ (reference sequence). CDR3 length equals 15 residues. In DNA form, the CDR3 reads TGTGCCAGCAGCTACACGGGACAGGGGAATGAAAAACTGTTTTTT. As protein: CASSYTGQGNEKLFF.

The chain links TRBV5-1 to TRBJ2-7, with 16 bases identical to TRBD2. Trimming cost V 4 bases and J 5 bases; bases outside gene matches: 3. Germline assignment: CDR1 SGHRS and CDR2 YFSETQ. The CDR3 is made up of 15 amino acids. CDR3 residues: CASSAGLAGGHEQYF. CDR3 sequence (DNA): TGCGCCAGCAGCGCGGGACTAGCGGGAGGGCACGAGCAGTACTTC.

The chain joins TRBV7-2 to TRBJ2-2; unclear D gene. CDR1 and CDR2 from the germline V gene are SGHTA and FQGNSA. With 5 bases removed from V and 4 bases from J, the gap between germline ends came to 11 bases. This CDR3 is built from 14 residues. The CDR3 DNA follows: TGTGCCAGCAGCCTTCCACTACCCACCGGGGAGCTGTTTTTT. This codes for CASSLPLPTGELFF.

The V call is TRBV5-1, the J call TRBJ2-7, with 9 positions matching TRBD2. This CDR3 is built from 14 residues. CDR1 is SGHRS and CDR2 is YFSETQ in the germline V gene. V trimming: 6 bases; J trimming: 3 bases; junction bases outside the gene matches: 7. The CDR3 region has the DNA TGCGCCAGCAAGGGCGGGGGGGCGAACTACGAGCAGTACTTC. Its translation is CASKGGGANYEQYF.

CDR3 region: CASSLSGTGTEAFF. The CDR3 coding sequence is TGTGCCAGCAGTTTAAGCGGGACGGGTACTGAAGCTTTCTTT. The rearrangement uses TRBV28 and TRBJ1-1; possibly TRBD1 for D (5 bases). Per the germline V gene, CDR1 is MDHEN and CDR2 is SYDVKM. V gave up 2 bases and J gave up 5 bases, with 12 bases separating them. CDR3 length: 14 residues.

This clone appeared once. J is TRBJ2-3 and V is TRBV18, with 8 bases identical to TRBD1. CDR1 and CDR2 from the germline V gene are KGHSH and LQKENI. V gave up 3 bases and J gave up 4 bases; unmatched junction bases: 9. CDR3 length: 16 amino acids. CDR3 coding DNA: TGTGCCAGCTCACCGACGACAGGGGCGGACGCAGATACGCAGTATTTT. Translated: CASSPTTGADADTQYF. Full variable domain (rest looked up from reference TRBV18 and TRBJ2-3): NAGVMQNPRHLVRRRGQEARLRCSPMKGHSHVYWYRQLPEEGLKFMVYLQKENIIDESGMPKERFSAEFPKEGPSILRIQQVVRGDSAAYFCASSPTTGADADTQYFGPGTRLTVL.

The rearrangement joins TRBV2 to TRBJ1-6; D perhaps matches TRBD1 (6 bases). V was trimmed by 7 bases and J by 10 bases, leaving 14 bases between them. The V gene's germline CDR1 is SNHLY and CDR2 FYNNEI. CDR3 length: 13 amino acids. This CDR3 reads CASTNRVESPLHF. The CDR3 region has the DNA TGTGCCAGCACCAACAGGGTCGAATCACCCCTCCACTTT.

This clone was recorded once. V usage is TRBV6-5 and J usage is TRBJ1-1; 9 bases are a match to TRBD1. Losses at the gene ends were 4 bases for V and 1 base for J; bases not matched to a gene: 7. Per the germline V gene, CDR1 is MNHEY and CDR2 is SVGAGI. The CDR3 runs to 16 residues. CDR3 DNA: TGTGCCAGCAGTTCGGACAGGGGCCGGGGGAACACTGAAGCTTTCTTT. Amino acid sequence: CASSSDRGRGNTEAFF.

V and J are TRBV4-1 and TRBJ2-7; D gene uncertain. This CDR3 comprises 15 residues. Germline lookup yields CDR1 MGHRA and CDR2 YSYEKL. Trimming took 0 bases from V and 1 from J, leaving 10 bases between them. The CDR3 bases are TGCGCCAGCAGCCAAGAAACGCACAGATCCTACGAGCAGTACTTC. It codes for CASSQETHRSYEQYF.

CDR3 coding DNA: TGTGCCAGCAGCTCGAAGGGGGTGGGGACAAAAAACACAGATACGCAGTATTTT. Its protein is CASSSKGVGTKNTDTQYF. The V call is TRBV9, the J call TRBJ2-3, with D maybe TRBD1 (6 bases). The germline CDR1 and CDR2 sequences are SGDLS and YYNGEE. V lost 4 bases and J lost 2, with 23 bases in between. The CDR3 runs to 18 residues.